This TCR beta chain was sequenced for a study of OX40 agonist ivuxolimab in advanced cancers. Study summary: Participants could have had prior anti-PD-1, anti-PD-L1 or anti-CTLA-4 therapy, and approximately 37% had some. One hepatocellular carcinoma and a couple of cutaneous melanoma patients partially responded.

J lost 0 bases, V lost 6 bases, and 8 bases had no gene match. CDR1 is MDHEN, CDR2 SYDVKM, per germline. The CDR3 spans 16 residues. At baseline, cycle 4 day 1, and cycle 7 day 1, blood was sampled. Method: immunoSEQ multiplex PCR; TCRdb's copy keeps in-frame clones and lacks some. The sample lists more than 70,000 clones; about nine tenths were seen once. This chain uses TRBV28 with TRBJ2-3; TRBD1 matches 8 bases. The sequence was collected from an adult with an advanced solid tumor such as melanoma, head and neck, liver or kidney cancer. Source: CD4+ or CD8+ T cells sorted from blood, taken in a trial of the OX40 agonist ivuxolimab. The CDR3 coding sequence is TGTGCCAGCAGCGCCTGGACAGGGATTAGCACAGATACGCAGTATTTT. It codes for CASSAWTGISTDTQYF. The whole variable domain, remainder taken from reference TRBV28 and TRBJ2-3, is DVKVTQSSRYLVKRTGEKVFLECVQDMDHENMFWYRQDPGLGLRLIYFSYDVKMKEKGDIPEGYSVSREKKERFSLILESASTNQTSMYLCASSAWTGISTDTQYFGPGTRLTVL.